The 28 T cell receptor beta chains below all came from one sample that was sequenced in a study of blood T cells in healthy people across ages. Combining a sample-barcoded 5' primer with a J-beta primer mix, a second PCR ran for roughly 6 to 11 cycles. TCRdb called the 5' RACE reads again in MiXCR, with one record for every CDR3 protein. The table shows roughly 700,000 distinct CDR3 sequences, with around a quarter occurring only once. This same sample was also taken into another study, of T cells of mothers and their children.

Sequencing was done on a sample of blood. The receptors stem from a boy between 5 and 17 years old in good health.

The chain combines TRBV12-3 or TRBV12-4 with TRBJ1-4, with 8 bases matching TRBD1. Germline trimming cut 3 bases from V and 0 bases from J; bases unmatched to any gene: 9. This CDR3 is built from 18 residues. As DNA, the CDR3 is TGTGCCAGCAGTTTCTTACCAGGGGGCAGGGCAACTAATGAAAAACTGTTTTTT. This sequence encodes CASSFLPGGRATNEKLFF.

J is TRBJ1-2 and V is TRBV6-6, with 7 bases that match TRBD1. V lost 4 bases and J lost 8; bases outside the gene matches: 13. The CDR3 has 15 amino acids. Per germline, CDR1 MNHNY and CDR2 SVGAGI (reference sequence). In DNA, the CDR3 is TGTGCCAGCAGTTTCCCGGGTGAGGGGGCGCAAGGCTACACCTTC. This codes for CASSFPGEGAQGYTF.

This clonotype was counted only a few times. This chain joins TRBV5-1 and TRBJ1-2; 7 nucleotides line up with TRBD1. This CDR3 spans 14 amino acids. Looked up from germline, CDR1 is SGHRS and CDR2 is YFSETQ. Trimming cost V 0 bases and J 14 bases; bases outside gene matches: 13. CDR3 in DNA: TGCGCCAGCAGCTTGGGTGGACAGGACGAGACGGGGACCTTC. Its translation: CASSLGGQDETGTF.

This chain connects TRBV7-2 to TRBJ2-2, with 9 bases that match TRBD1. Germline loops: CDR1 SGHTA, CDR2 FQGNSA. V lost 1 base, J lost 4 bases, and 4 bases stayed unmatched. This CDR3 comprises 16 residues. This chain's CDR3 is CASSLDGTGFTGELFF. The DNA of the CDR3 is TGTGCCAGCAGCTTAGACGGGACAGGGTTCACCGGGGAGCTGTTTTTT.

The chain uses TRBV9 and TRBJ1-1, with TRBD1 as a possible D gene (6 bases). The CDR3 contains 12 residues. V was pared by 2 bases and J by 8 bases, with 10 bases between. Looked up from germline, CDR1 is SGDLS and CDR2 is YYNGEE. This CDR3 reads CASSVDQGEAFF. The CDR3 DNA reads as TGTGCCAGCAGCGTCGACCAGGGGGAAGCTTTCTTT.

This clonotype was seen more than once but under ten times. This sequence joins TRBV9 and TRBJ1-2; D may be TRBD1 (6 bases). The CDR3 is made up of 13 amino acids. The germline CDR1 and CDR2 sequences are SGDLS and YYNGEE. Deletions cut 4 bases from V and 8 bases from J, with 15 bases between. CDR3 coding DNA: TGTGCCAGCAGCCCCCCGGGACATAAAGGCTACACCTTC. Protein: CASSPPGHKGYTF.

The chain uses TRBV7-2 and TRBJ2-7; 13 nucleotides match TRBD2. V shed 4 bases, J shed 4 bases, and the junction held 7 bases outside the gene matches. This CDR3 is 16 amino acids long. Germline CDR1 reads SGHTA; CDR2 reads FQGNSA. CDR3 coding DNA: TGTGCCAGCAGCTGGTCTCCGGGACTAGCGGGGTACGAGCAGTACTTC. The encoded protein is CASSWSPGLAGYEQYF.

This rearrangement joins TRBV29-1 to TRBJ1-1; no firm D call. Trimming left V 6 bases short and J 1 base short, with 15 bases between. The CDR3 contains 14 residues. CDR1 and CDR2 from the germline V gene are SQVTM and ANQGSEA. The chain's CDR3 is CSVSPPVRNTEAFF. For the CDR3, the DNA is TGCAGCGTGAGCCCTCCGGTAAGGAACACTGAAGCTTTCTTT. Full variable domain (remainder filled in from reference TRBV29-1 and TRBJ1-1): SAVISQKPSRDICQRGTSLTIQCQVDSQVTMMFWYRQQPGQSLTLIATANQGSEATYESGFVIDKFPISRPNLTFSTLTVSNMSPEDSSIYLCSVSPPVRNTEAFFGQGTRLTVV.

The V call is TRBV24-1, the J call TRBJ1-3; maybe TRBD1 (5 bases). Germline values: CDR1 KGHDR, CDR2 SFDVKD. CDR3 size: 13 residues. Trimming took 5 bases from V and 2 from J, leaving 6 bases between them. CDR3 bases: TGTGCCACCAGTGGCAGGGCTGGAAACACCATATATTTT. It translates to CATSGRAGNTIYF.

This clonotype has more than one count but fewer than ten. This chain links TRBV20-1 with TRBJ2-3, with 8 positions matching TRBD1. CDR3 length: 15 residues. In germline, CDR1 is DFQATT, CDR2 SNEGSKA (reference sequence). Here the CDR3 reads CSGTAGTGDRDTQYF. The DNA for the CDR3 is TGCAGCGGGACTGCCGGGACAGGAGATAGAGATACGCAGTATTTT.

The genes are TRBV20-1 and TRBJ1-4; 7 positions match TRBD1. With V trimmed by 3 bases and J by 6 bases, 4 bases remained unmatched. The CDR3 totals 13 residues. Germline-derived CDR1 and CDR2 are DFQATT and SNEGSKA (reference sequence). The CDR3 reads CSASRDSYEKLFF. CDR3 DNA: TGCAGTGCTAGCCGGGACAGTTATGAAAAACTGTTTTTT.

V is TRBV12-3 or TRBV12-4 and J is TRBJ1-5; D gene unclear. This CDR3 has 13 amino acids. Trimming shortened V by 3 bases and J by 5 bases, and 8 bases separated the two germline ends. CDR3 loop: CASSFFGDQPQHF. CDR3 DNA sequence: TGTGCCAGCAGTTTTTTCGGAGATCAGCCCCAGCATTTT.

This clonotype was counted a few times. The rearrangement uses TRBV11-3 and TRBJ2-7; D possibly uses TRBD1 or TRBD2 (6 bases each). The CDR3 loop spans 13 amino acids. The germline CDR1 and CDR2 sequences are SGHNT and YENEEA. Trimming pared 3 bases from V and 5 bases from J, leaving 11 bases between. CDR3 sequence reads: CASSFLGGNEQYF. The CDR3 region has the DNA TGTGCCAGCAGCTTTTTGGGGGGCAACGAGCAGTACTTC.

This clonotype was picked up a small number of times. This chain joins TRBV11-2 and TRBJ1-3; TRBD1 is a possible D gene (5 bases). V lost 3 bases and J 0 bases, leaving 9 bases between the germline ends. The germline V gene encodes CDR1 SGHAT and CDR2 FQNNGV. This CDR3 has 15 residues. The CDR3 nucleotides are TGTGCCAGCAGCTTCTCCGGGGGCTCTGGAAACACCATATATTTT. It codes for CASSFSGGSGNTIYF.

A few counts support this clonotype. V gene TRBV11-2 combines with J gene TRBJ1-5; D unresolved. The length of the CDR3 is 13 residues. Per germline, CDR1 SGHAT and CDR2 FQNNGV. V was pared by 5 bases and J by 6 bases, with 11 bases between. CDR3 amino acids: CASSPGRVQPQHF. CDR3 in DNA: TGTGCCAGCAGCCCCGGGAGGGTTCAGCCCCAGCATTTT.

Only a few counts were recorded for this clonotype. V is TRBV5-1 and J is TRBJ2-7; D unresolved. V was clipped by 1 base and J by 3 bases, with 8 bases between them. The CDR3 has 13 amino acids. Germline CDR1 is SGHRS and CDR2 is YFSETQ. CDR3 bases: TGCGCCAGCAGCTTGTCTTGGGACTACGAGCAGTACTTC. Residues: CASSLSWDYEQYF.

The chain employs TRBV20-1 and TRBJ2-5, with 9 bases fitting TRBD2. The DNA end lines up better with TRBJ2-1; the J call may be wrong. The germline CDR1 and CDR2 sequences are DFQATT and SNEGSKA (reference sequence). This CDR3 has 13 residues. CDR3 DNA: TGCAGTGGACTAGCGGTACTTTACAATGAGCAGTTCTTC. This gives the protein CSGLAVLYNEQFF.

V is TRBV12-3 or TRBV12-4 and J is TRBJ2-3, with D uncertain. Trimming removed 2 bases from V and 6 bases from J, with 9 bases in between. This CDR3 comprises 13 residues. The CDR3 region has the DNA TGTGCCAGCAGTTTATACTCCCGGGATACGCAGTATTTT. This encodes CASSLYSRDTQYF.

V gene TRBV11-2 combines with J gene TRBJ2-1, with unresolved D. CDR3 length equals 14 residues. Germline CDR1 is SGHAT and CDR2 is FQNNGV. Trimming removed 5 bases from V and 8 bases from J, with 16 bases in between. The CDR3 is CASSDGPWVDEQFF. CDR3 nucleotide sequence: TGTGCCAGCAGCGACGGTCCGTGGGTAGATGAGCAGTTCTTC. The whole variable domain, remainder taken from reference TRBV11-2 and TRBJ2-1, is EAGVAQSPRYKIIEKRQSVAFWCNPISGHATLYWYQQILGQGPKLLIQFQNNGVVDDSQLPKDRFSAERLKGVDSTLKIQPAKLEDSAVYLCASSDGPWVDEQFFGPGTRLTVL.

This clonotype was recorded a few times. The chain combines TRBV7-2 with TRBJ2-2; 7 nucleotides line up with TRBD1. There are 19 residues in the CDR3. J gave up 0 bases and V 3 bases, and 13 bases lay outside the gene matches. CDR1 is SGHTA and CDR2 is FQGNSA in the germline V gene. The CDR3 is CASSLNTIDRVSNTGELFF. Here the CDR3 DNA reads TGTGCCAGCAGCTTGAATACCATCGACAGGGTGTCGAACACCGGGGAGCTGTTTTTT.

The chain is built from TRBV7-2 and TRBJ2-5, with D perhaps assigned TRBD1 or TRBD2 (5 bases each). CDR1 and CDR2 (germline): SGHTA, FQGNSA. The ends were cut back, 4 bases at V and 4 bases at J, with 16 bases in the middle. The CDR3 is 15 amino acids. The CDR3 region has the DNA TGTGCCAGCAGCTCCCCCCCGGGGCTAGGAGAGACCCAGTACTTC. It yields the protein CASSSPPGLGETQYF.

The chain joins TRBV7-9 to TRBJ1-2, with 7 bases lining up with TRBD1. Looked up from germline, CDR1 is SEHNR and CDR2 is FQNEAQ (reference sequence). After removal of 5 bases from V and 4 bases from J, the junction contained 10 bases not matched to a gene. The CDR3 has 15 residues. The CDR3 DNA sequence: TGTGCCAGCAGCGACGACAGGGTGTATTTCTATGGCTACACCTTC. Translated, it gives CASSDDRVYFYGYTF.

CDR3 in DNA: TGCAGTGCCCTGTGGAGAGCAGATACGCAGTATTTT. Its translation: CSALWRADTQYF. The chain uses TRBV20-1 and TRBJ2-3, with unresolved D. The CDR3 spans 12 residues. Trimming shortened V by 6 bases and J by 4 bases, and 11 bases separated the two germline ends. The germline V gene has CDR1 DFQATT and CDR2 SNEGSKA (reference sequence).

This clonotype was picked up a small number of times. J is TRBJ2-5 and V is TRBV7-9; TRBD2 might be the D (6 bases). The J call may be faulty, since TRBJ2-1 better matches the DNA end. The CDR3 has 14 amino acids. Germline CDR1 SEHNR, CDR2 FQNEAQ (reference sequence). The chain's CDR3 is CASNLPRDYNEQFF. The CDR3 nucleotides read TGTGCCAGCAACCTGCCGCGGGACTACAATGAGCAGTTCTTC.

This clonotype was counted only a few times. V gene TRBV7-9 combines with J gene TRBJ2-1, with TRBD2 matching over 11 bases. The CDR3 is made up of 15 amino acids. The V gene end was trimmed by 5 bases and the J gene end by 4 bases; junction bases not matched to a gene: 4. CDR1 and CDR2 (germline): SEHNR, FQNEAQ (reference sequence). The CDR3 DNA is TGTGCCAGCAGCCCCGCTAGCGGGGGGTACAATGAGCAGTTCTTC. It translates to CASSPASGGYNEQFF.

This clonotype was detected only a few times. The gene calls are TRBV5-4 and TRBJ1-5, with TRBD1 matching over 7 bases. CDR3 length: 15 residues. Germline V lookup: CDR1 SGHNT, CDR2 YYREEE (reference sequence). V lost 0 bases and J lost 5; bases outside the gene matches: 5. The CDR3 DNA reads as TGTGCCAGCAGCTTGGACAGGGGATCCCATCAGCCCCAGCATTTT. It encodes CASSLDRGSHQPQHF.

For the CDR3, the DNA is TGTGCCAGCAGTTCGACTAGCGGCCTATTCGGGGAGCTGTTTTTT. Its protein is CASSSTSGLFGELFF. The chain employs TRBV6-2 or TRBV6-3 and TRBJ2-2, with 9 positions matching TRBD2. Germline V lookup: CDR1 MNHEY, CDR2 SVGEGT. The CDR3 loop spans 15 amino acids. The V and J ends lost 4 bases and 7 bases, in that order; junction bases with no gene match: 7.

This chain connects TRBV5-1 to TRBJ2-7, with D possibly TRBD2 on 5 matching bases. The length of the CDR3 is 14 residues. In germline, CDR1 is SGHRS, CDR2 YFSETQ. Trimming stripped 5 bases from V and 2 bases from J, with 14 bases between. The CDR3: CASRDEGWTYEQYF. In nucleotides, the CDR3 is TGCGCCAGCAGGGACGAGGGATGGACCTACGAGCAGTACTTC. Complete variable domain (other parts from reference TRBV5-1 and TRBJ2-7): KAGVTQTPRYLIKTRGQQVTLSCSPISGHRSVSWYQQTPGQGLQFLFEYFSETQRNKGNFPGRFSGRQFSNSRSEMNVSTLELGDSALYLCASRDEGWTYEQYFGPGTRLTVT.